This T cell receptor beta chain was documented in a study of control samples from healthy donors and cancer patients. This clone was detected once. V shed 3 bases, J shed 1 base, and the junction held 8 bases outside the gene matches. The CDR3 spans 16 residues. The germline gives CDR1 LNHDA, CDR2 SQIVND (reference sequence). The protocol was immunoSEQ multiplex PCR, while the TCRdb copy is restricted to in-frame clones and leaves out a portion. The sample has roughly 150,000 clones, 90% to 95% seen once; the top ten hold more than 4.5%. The sample taken for sequencing was blood. This TCR came from a man between 18 and 35 years old in good health. V is TRBV19 and J is TRBJ2-7; 8 bases line up with TRBD1. The CDR3 DNA follows: TGTGCCAGTAGTATGGGGGATAGGACAGGGTCCTACGAGCAGTACTTC. This gives the protein CASSMGDRTGSYEQYF.